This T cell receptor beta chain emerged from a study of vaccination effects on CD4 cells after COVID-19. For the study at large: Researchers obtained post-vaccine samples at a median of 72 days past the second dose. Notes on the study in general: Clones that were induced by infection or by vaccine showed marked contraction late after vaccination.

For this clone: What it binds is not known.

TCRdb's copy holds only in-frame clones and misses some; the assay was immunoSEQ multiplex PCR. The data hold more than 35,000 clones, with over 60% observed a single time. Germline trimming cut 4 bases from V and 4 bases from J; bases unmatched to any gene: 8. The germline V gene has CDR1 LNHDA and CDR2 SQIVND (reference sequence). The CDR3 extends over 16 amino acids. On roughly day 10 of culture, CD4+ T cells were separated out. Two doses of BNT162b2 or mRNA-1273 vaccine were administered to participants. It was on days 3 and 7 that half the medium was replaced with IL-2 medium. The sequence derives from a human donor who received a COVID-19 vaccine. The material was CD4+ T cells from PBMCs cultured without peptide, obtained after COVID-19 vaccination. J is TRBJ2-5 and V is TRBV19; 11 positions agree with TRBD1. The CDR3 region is CASSTRTGGEIETQYF. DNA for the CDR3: TGTGCCAGTAGTACCCGGACAGGGGGCGAAATAGAGACCCAGTACTTC. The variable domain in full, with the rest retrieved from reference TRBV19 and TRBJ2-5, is DGGITQSPKYLFRKEGQNVTLSCEQNLNHDAMYWYRQDPGQGLRLIYYSQIVNDFQKGDIAEGYSVSREKKESFPLTVTSAQKNPTAFYLCASSTRTGGEIETQYFGPGTRLLVL.